This is a list of T cell receptor beta chains from one sample in a study of blood T cells in healthy people across ages. From the 5' RACE reads, TCRdb called clonotypes with MiXCR, one entry per CDR3 protein. The data contain 1.5 million to 2 million distinct CDR3 sequences, about 50% of them singletons. Input material: blood. Receptors were obtained from a woman aged 40 to 50 in good health. The CDR3 runs from the conserved cysteine through the conserved F or W. A D gene is named only where the DNA matches it firmly. A clone size is listed for some rows: how often the clone was seen (once, few, many), or a class if it is expanded.

clone size,J gene,D gene,V gene,CDR3 DNA,CDR3 protein
NA,TRBJ2-4,NA,TRBV7-2,TGTGCCAGCAGCTTACTTCCCAGTCAGCTAGCCAAAAACATTCAGTACTTC,CASSLLPSQLAKNIQYF
few,TRBJ1-6,TRBD1,TRBV4-3,TGCGCCAGCAGCCAAGAAAATCACAGGGGGGGTAATTCACCCCTCCACTTT,CASSQENHRGGNSPLHF
NA,TRBJ2-1,NA,TRBV5-1,TGCGCCAGCATGGTGGGCGGGAACAATGAGCAGTTCTTC,CASMVGGNNEQFF
NA,TRBJ2-7,NA,TRBV27,TGTGCCAGCAGTTTAGCACACCGGCTAGGCGAGCAGTACTTC,CASSLAHRLGEQYF
NA,TRBJ2-5,NA,TRBV29-1,TGCAGCGTTGGACGTCTCGGAGAGACCCAGTACTTC,CSVGRLGETQYF
NA,TRBJ2-6,NA,TRBV7-2,TGTGCCAGCAGCCCCGGGGGGCGGTACGTCCTGACTTTC,CASSPGGRYVLTF
NA,TRBJ1-1,NA,TRBV20-1,TGCAGTGCTGAGGGGAGTCGGACTGAAGCTTTCTTT,CSAEGSRTEAFF
few,TRBJ1-4,NA,TRBV20-1,TGCAGTGCTAGAGATCTCGGGGACGAAAAACTGTTTTTT,CSARDLGDEKLFF
few,TRBJ1-2,TRBD1,TRBV29-1,TGCAGCGTTGACTCGGGGCCTGGACAGGGAGATAACTATGGCTACACCTTC,CSVDSGPGQGDNYGYTF
NA,TRBJ1-4,NA,TRBV4-3,TGCGCCAGCAGCTCGGGACTTAGAAATGAAAAACTGTTTTTT,CASSSGLRNEKLFF
NA,TRBJ2-3,TRBD1,TRBV5-4,TGTGCCAGCGGCATGGGGGGACAGGGCGGCACAGATACGCAGTATTTT,CASGMGGQGGTDTQYF
few,TRBJ2-7,TRBD1,TRBV29-1,TGCAGCGTTGATGGGGACAGGGGGCTCTACGAGCAGTACTTC,CSVDGDRGLYEQYF
NA,TRBJ2-3,TRBD2,TRBV20-1,TGCAGTGCTAGGACGGGACTAGAAGGACCCACAGGTACGCAGTATTTT,CSARTGLEGPTGTQYF
once,TRBJ2-5,TRBD2,TRBV5-1,TGCGCCAGCAGCGTGACTAGCGGGGGGATCAATGAGCAGTACTTC,CASSVTSGGINEQYF
few,TRBJ2-1,NA,TRBV20-1,TGCAGTGCTAGAGGGACTCGGAATGAGCAGTTCTTC,CSARGTRNEQFF
few,TRBJ2-7,NA,TRBV12-3/TRBV12-4,TGTGCCAGCAGCGGGCCAAACGACTACGAGCAGTACTTC,CASSGPNDYEQYF
few,TRBJ2-6,NA,TRBV9,TGTGCCAGCCTCTCGACGGGTAGCTCTGGGGCCAACGTCCTGACTTTC,CASLSTGSSGANVLTF